The rows below give T cell receptor beta chains drawn from one sample of a study of shared clonotypes between healthy human individuals. TCRdb's copy holds only in-frame clones and misses some; the assay was immunoSEQ multiplex PCR. The table lists some 980,000 clones, 76% of them singletons. Sequencing input: memory CD4+ T cells sorted from blood. Every receptor here comes from a man aged 18-30 years in good health. Each CDR3 is given with its conserved first and last residue. D genes are given only for firm matches. Clone size appears in some rows only: once, few, many, or a class for an expanded clone.

j_call	d_call	clone_size	v_call	cdr3_nt	cdr3_aa
TRBJ1-3	.	.	TRBV7-9	TGTGCCAGCAGCCGCGGGACGCCCAAAGGAAACACCATATATTTT	CASSRGTPKGNTIYF
TRBJ1-3	.	.	TRBV11-2	TGTGCCAGCAGCTTACGCGGACAGTCCTCTGGAAACACCATATATTTT	CASSLRGQSSGNTIYF
TRBJ1-2	.	.	TRBV2	TGTGCCAGCAGTGACTTACAGGCTAACTATGGCTACACCTTC	CASSDLQANYGYTF
TRBJ2-3	.	.	TRBV30	TGTGCCTGGAGTGCGACCACAGATACGCAGTATTTT	CAWSATTDTQYF
TRBJ1-4	.	.	TRBV18	TGTGCCAGCTCAAAACTCGGGGAAAAACTGTTTTTT	CASSKLGEKLFF
TRBJ2-5	.	.	TRBV5-1	TGCGCCAGCAGCTTGGAGGTTCAAGAGACCCAGTACTTC	CASSLEVQETQYF
TRBJ1-6	TRBD1	few	TRBV28	TGTGCCAGCAGTTTATGGGGACAGGGGCCCTCACCCCTCCACTTT	CASSLWGQGPSPLHF
TRBJ2-1	.	.	TRBV5-1	TGCGCCAGCAGCTTGCAGGCAACTCAAGGATTCAATGAGCAGTTCTTC	CASSLQATQGFNEQFF
TRBJ2-7	.	.	TRBV13	TGTGCCAGCAGCCGGGGGACGGGCTACGAGCAGTACTTC	CASSRGTGYEQYF
TRBJ1-2	TRBD1	.	TRBV6-1	TGTGCCAGCAGTGAAGAGTTCAGGGACAGTAGTGGCTACACCTTC	CASSEEFRDSSGYTF
TRBJ2-3	TRBD1	.	TRBV7-2	TGTGCCAGCAGCCCACTCGACAGGGGACCAGATACGCAGTATTTT	CASSPLDRGPDTQYF
TRBJ1-2	.	.	TRBV2	TGTGCCAGCAGGGGATTCGGGTTTGGCTACACCTTC	CASRGFGFGYTF
TRBJ1-1	.	once	TRBV2	TGTGCCAGCAGTTCCCTCGGGGTTCGAGGCACTGAAGCTTTCTTT	CASSSLGVRGTEAFF
TRBJ2-1	.	.	TRBV6-1	TGTGCCAGCAGTGAACCCGCGATTGAGCAGTTCTTC	CASSEPAIEQFF
TRBJ1-1	TRBD1	few	TRBV5-1	TGCGCCAGCAGCTCTGGACAGGACTACCGAGCTTTCTTT	CASSSGQDYRAFF
TRBJ2-7	.	few	TRBV11-2	TGTGCCAGCAGCTTGTACCAGGGGTTCTCCTACGAGCAGTACTTC	CASSLYQGFSYEQYF
TRBJ1-4	TRBD1	few	TRBV10-2	TGCGCCAGCAGGCGGGACAGCTCAACTAATGAAAAACTGTTTTTT	CASRRDSSTNEKLFF
TRBJ1-3	.	few	TRBV5-4	TGTGCCAGCAGCCTGGACAGAAACACCATATATTTT	CASSLDRNTIYF
TRBJ1-1	.	.	TRBV27	TGTGCCAGCAGTTTTAAGGGGTGGAGAGGTGAAGCTTTCTTT	CASSFKGWRGEAFF
TRBJ2-1	.	.	TRBV5-1	TGCGCCAGCAGCTTGGAACGGATTGACAATGAGCAGTTCTTC	CASSLERIDNEQFF
TRBJ1-2	TRBD1	.	TRBV5-4	TGTGCCAGCAGCTTGGATGTCCGACAGGGGTACGGTGGCTACACCTTC	CASSLDVRQGYGGYTF
TRBJ2-1	TRBD2	.	TRBV4-3	TGCGCCAGCAGCCAAGACACTAGCGGGAGTTCCTACAATGAGCAGTTCTTC	CASSQDTSGSSYNEQFF
TRBJ2-3	.	.	TRBV9	TGTGCCAGCAGCCAAGCTGGCGGCACAGATACGCAGTATTTT	CASSQAGGTDTQYF
TRBJ1-2	.	.	TRBV7-8	TGTGCCAGCAGCTTGAAGACGGGCTATGGCTACACCTTC	CASSLKTGYGYTF
TRBJ1-2	.	once	TRBV6-4	TGTGCCAGCAGTCGGGACGGAAATTATGGCTACACCTTC	CASSRDGNYGYTF
TRBJ1-1	TRBD1	few	TRBV6-6	TGTGCCAGCAGTTGGACAGGAATCACTGAAGCTTTCTTT	CASSWTGITEAFF
TRBJ2-1	TRBD2	.	TRBV10-3	TGTGCCATCAGTGAGCCCGTAGTCAGACTAGCGCCGTACAATGAGCAGTTCTTC	CAISEPVVRLAPYNEQFF
TRBJ1-6	TRBD1	.	TRBV13	TGTGCCAGCCAAGGACAGGGGGTAAAGGGTTCACCCCTCCACTTT	CASQGQGVKGSPLHF
TRBJ2-1	TRBD2	.	TRBV7-2	TGTGCCAGCAGCTTATCTAGCGGGATCTACAATGAGCAGTTCTTC	CASSLSSGIYNEQFF
TRBJ2-2	.	.	TRBV7-3	TGTGCCAGCAGCTTAATGGGCGGGGAGCTGTTTTTT	CASSLMGGELFF
TRBJ2-5	TRBD1	.	TRBV5-4	TGTGCCAGCAGGGAAACGGACAGGGTGGAGACCCAGTACTTC	CASRETDRVETQYF
TRBJ2-3	.	.	TRBV5-1	TGCGCCAGCAGCTTTAGCTGGGATACGCAGTATTTT	CASSFSWDTQYF
TRBJ1-2	.	.	TRBV10-3	TGTGCCATCAGTGGGGGGACATATAACTATGGCTACACCTTC	CAISGGTYNYGYTF
TRBJ2-7	.	.	TRBV6-5	TGTGCCAGCAGCCGAGAGCAGGGATCCTACGAGCAGTACTTC	CASSREQGSYEQYF
TRBJ2-2	.	once	TRBV28	TGTGCCAGCGGTACTGGGGGGAAGGAGCTGTTTTTT	CASGTGGKELFF
TRBJ2-2	TRBD2	.	TRBV13	TGTGCCAGCAGCTTTTACCTAGCGGGTGCCGGGGAGCTGTTTTTT	CASSFYLAGAGELFF
TRBJ2-5	TRBD1	.	TRBV5-6	TGTGCCAGCAGCCCCACCGGGACAGAGGGAGAGACCCAGTACTTC	CASSPTGTEGETQYF
TRBJ1-2	.	.	TRBV5-1	TGCGCCAGCAGCTTGGGGCAGCAAGTCTATGGCTACACCTTC	CASSLGQQVYGYTF